This TCR beta chain was documented in a study of blood T cell repertoires in COVID-19. In the study overall: Collection of acute and convalescent COVID-19 samples took place in the United States, Italy and Spain. Sources were T cells, B-cell-depleted T cells, or PBMCs; the material itself was cDNA or gDNA.

Germline assignment: CDR1 SEHNR and CDR2 FQNEAQ (reference sequence). The CDR3 extends over 15 amino acids. V shed 7 bases and J 6 bases; nucleotides not matched to a gene: 14. During active infection, Seattle patients enrolled and were then monitored through disease. In the study's own analysis: Reference gene primers were amplified, and this amplification served to estimate nucleated cell counts. Repertoires were generated with immunoSEQ multiplex PCR, while TCRdb's copy carries only in-frame clones and drops some. D and trimming were read from the DNA, whereas the V and J calls and clone size are those reported in that table. The sample consists of fewer than 500,000 clones, 80% to 90% of them appearing once.

The clonotype comes from a man between 18 and 29 years old with COVID-19, enrolled during active disease. The sequencing sample was made of peripheral blood. J is TRBJ2-7 and V is TRBV7-9; the match to TRBD2 covers 8 bases. The CDR3 loop reads CASTPSGAGVREQYF. The CDR3 bases are TGTGCCAGCACCCCGTCGGGAGCGGGAGTGCGCGAGCAGTACTTC.